This TCR beta chain was sequenced for a study of blood T cell repertoires in COVID-19. In the study overall: Whether acute or convalescent, the COVID-19 samples came from the United States, Italy and Spain. Nucleic acid was either cDNA or gDNA, and it came from T cells, B-cell-depleted T cells, or PBMCs.

This clone was seen a few times. V lost 2 bases and J lost 4, with 9 bases in between. Germline lookup yields CDR1 SNHLY and CDR2 FYNNEI. The CDR3 has 14 amino acids. In the authors' methods: Counts of nucleated cells, estimated from reference gene primer amplification, were obtained. Here immunoSEQ multiplex PCR was the method, and the copy in TCRdb shows in-frame clones only, minus some. V and J calls and clone size are copied from that table; D and trimming were computed from the DNA. The table shows tens of thousands of clones, with around nine tenths occurring only once. The source of this sequence is a human donor in a cohort sampled during active COVID-19. The donor label of this sample is uncertain. The chain is built from TRBV2 and TRBJ2-1; D remains unclear. The sample was peripheral blood. The CDR3 DNA follows: TGTGCCAGCAGTGAAAATGCAGATTACAATGAGCAGTTCTTC. Amino acids: CASSENADYNEQFF.